The clone carrying this T cell receptor beta chain appeared once. The antigen is not known. The CDR3 has 12 residues. Germline values: CDR1 SEHNR, CDR2 FQNEAQ (reference sequence). Losses at the gene ends were 10 bases for V and 4 bases for J; bases not matched to a gene: 5. This sample was taken from a study of shared clonotypes between healthy human individuals. The method was immunoSEQ multiplex PCR; TCRdb's version includes in-frame clones alone and lacks a portion of them. The sample includes about 680,000 clones, about 91% of them seen just once. Naive CD8 cells comprised CD45RO-negative, CCR7-positively selected cells, excluding terminally differentiated effector memory CD45RA+ cells. Study-wide results and caveats: Generation of non-shared clonotypes was less probable than generation of clonotypes shared by all four donors.

The sequenced sample consisted of naive CD8+ T cells sorted from blood. The source is a man aged 25 to 40 in good health. The rearrangement uses TRBV7-9 and TRBJ2-7, with 9 positions matching TRBD1. The DNA for the CDR3 is TGTGCCATAACAGGGGGCAATTACGAGCAGTACTTC. Its translation: CAITGGNYEQYF.